One and the same sample provided the 20 T cell receptor beta chains below, sequenced in a study of human T cells and chemical hapten exposure. Documented time point: patch test 1, 2 weeks after DPC sensitization. Treatment meaning: therapeutic diphenylcyclopropenone sensitization with weekly scalp DPC. TCRdb reprocessed the RACE reads with MiXCR, giving one entry per CDR3 protein. The sample lists about 120,000 distinct CDR3 sequences, about an eighth occurring once. Here the sequenced sample was whole blood, taken in connection with sensitization to the hapten diphenylcyclopropenone (DPC). Every receptor here comes from a man aged 18 to 35 with alopecia areata. Some clones in this sample may be carry-over from other donors' samples.

This clonotype was detected only a few times. V usage is TRBV10-2 and J usage is TRBJ1-5; D uncertain. Trimming removed 6 bases from V and 4 bases from J, with 13 bases in between. The CDR3 contains 14 residues. Germline V gives CDR1 WSHSY, CDR2 SAAADI. The CDR3 region is CASSLGRMNQPQHF. The CDR3 DNA sequence: TGCGCCAGCAGCCTTGGACGGATGAATCAGCCCCAGCATTTT.

The V and J genes are TRBV11-1 and TRBJ2-5, with D maybe TRBD2 (5 bases). There are 15 residues in the CDR3. Looked up from germline, CDR1 is SGHAT and CDR2 is FQDESV (reference sequence). V lost 2 bases and J 3 bases, leaving 13 bases between the germline ends. CDR3 amino acids: CASSLTSGRKETQYF. The CDR3, as DNA: TGTGCCAGCAGCTTAACCAGCGGCAGGAAAGAGACCCAGTACTTC.

This clonotype was counted a few times. The rearrangement joins TRBV11-2 to TRBJ2-3; D uncertain. Germline CDR1 SGHAT, CDR2 FQNNGV. Trimming cost V 5 bases and J 10 bases, with 13 bases left between them. The CDR3 length is 12 residues. Here the CDR3 DNA reads TGTGCCAGCAGCCCCGAGGTCGGATCGCAGTATTTT. Encoded protein: CASSPEVGSQYF.

The chain links TRBV7-3 to TRBJ1-1, with 8 bases that match TRBD1. Germline assignment: CDR1 SGHTA and CDR2 FQGTGA. The trim removed 5 bases at V and 1 base at J, leaving 9 bases unmatched. The CDR3 runs 16 residues. The DNA of the CDR3 is TGTGCCAGCAGCGAATGGACAGGGATGGAGAACACTGAAGCTTTCTTT. Amino acids: CASSEWTGMENTEAFF.

The chain uses TRBV7-2 and TRBJ1-4, with a weak D call TRBD1 (6 bases). The V end was cut by 1 base, the J end by 7 bases, with 19 bases between. In germline, CDR1 is SGHTA, CDR2 FQGNSA. The CDR3 is made up of 17 amino acids. The CDR3 protein is CASSLVQGKGISEKLFF. CDR3 in DNA: TGTGCCAGCAGCTTAGTCCAGGGGAAGGGAATATCTGAAAAACTGTTTTTT.

The chain combines TRBV20-1 with TRBJ1-4; D remains ambiguous. The V end was cut by 1 base, the J end by 6 bases, with 12 bases between. The CDR3 loop spans 14 amino acids. Germline V CDR1 and CDR2: DFQATT, SNEGSKA (reference sequence). The CDR3 loop reads CSARGTQSHEKLFF. The CDR3 DNA reads TGCAGTGCTAGAGGGACCCAGTCACATGAAAAACTGTTTTTT.

This clonotype has a handful of counts. This sequence joins TRBV20-1 and TRBJ1-2, with D unclear. The V end was cut by 6 bases, the J end by 3 bases, with 17 bases between. The CDR3 spans 14 residues. Germline V gene sequence: CDR1 DFQATT, CDR2 SNEGSKA (reference sequence). Here the CDR3 reads CSAVPWNYYYGYTF. In DNA form, the CDR3 reads TGCAGTGCCGTGCCCTGGAACTACTACTATGGCTACACCTTC.

About this clonotype itself: Being one base from a much bigger clone, this may be a read error. The V call is TRBV20-1, the J call TRBJ2-1; the D gene could be TRBD1 or TRBD2 (6 bases each). There are 15 residues in the CDR3. Germline loops: CDR1 DFQATT, CDR2 SNEGSKA (reference sequence). The V end lost 2 bases, the J end lost 2 bases, and 13 bases lay between the germline ends. This CDR3 reads CSARPSEGAYNEQFF. DNA of the CDR3: TGCAGTGCTAGACCTAGCGAGGGGGCCTACAATGAGCAGTTCTTC.

The gene calls are TRBV12-3 or TRBV12-4 and TRBJ1-1, with D unclear. V dropped 5 bases and J dropped 4 bases, with 11 bases sitting between them. The CDR3 covers 13 residues. CDR3 sequence: CASSQYMTTEAFF. The CDR3 bases are TGTGCCAGCAGTCAGTACATGACCACTGAAGCTTTCTTT.

The table lists this clonotype with many counts. The CDR3 spells CASSLGSYTEAFF. CDR3 DNA sequence: TGTGCCAGCAGCTTAGGGTCTTACACTGAAGCTTTCTTT. The gene calls are TRBV7-9 and TRBJ1-1; no definite D call. V lost 1 base and J lost 3, with 6 bases in between. The CDR3 contains 13 residues. Germline loops: CDR1 SEHNR, CDR2 FQNEAQ (reference sequence).

This clonotype has more than one count but fewer than ten. The CDR3 DNA sequence: TGCGCCAGCCGCGGGACTACGAACACCGGGGAGCTGTTTTTT. This sequence encodes CASRGTTNTGELFF. The genes are TRBV4-3 and TRBJ2-2, with 7 bases matching TRBD2. The junction had 3 bases not matched to a gene; V was cut back by 8 bases and J by 0 bases. The germline gives CDR1 LGHNA, CDR2 YSLEER. CDR3 length: 14 amino acids.

CDR3 sequence: CSARQWTGGNYGYTF. The DNA for the CDR3 is TGCAGTGCTAGACAATGGACAGGGGGAAACTATGGCTACACCTTC. This chain joins TRBV20-1 and TRBJ1-2, with TRBD1 matching over 10 bases. Germline V gene data show CDR1 as DFQATT and CDR2 as SNEGSKA (reference sequence). V lost 2 bases, J lost 2 bases, and 5 bases stayed unmatched. CDR3 length equals 15 residues.

The chain combines TRBV12-5 with TRBJ1-2; 8 bases align to TRBD1. Germline V gene lookup returns CDR1 LGHNT and CDR2 FRNRAP. With V trimmed by 1 base and J by 12 bases, 16 bases remained unmatched. The CDR3 has 16 amino acids. The CDR3 here is CASGLENLRDRFSHTF. In DNA, the CDR3 is TGTGCTAGTGGTTTGGAAAATCTCCGGGACAGGTTTAGTCACACCTTC.

This clonotype was counted only a few times. In DNA, the CDR3 is TGTGCCAGCAGTTACGCGGGACGAAGCTCCTACGAGCAGTACTTC. It yields the protein CASSYAGRSSYEQYF. The chain joins TRBV6-6 to TRBJ2-7, with D maybe TRBD2 (6 bases). Trimming shortened V by 2 bases and J by 0 bases, and 11 bases separated the two germline ends. Germline CDR1 MNHNY, CDR2 SVGAGI (reference sequence). The CDR3 is 15 amino acids.

This clonotype was recorded once. An end of the junction does not agree with germline; a read error may underlie this. The CDR3 spells CACSLNHEGDTEAFF. The CDR3 bases are TGTGCCTGCAGTTTAAATCATGAGGGGGACACTGAAGCTTTCTTT. The V call is TRBV27, the J call TRBJ1-1; weak D call: TRBD1 (6 bases). From germline, CDR1 is MNHEY and CDR2 SMNVEV (reference sequence). The CDR3 is 15 amino acids.

This clonotype was counted between two and nine times. This chain connects TRBV11-2 to TRBJ2-3; perhaps TRBD2 as D (5 bases). Germline values: CDR1 SGHAT, CDR2 FQNNGV. Deletions cut 8 bases from V and 2 bases from J, with 14 bases between. The CDR3 is 14 amino acids. The CDR3 nucleotides are TGTGCCAGCTCCCCAGCGGCCGACACAGATACGCAGTATTTT. Protein sequence: CASSPAADTDTQYF.

This clonotype was seen at least ten times. The V and J genes are TRBV20-1 and TRBJ1-5; D is unresolved. The germline gives CDR1 DFQATT, CDR2 SNEGSKA (reference sequence). CDR3 length: 12 residues. The V gene lost 1 base and the J gene lost 5 bases, with 6 bases spanning the gap. CDR3 sequence: CSARVGDQPQHF. In DNA form, the CDR3 reads TGCAGTGCTAGAGTTGGGGATCAGCCCCAGCATTTT.

The chain couples TRBV3-1 to TRBJ1-1, with D uncertain. The length of the CDR3 is 14 residues. Trimming stripped 0 bases from V and 1 base from J, with 6 bases between. Germline V gene lookup returns CDR1 LGHDT and CDR2 YNNKEL (reference sequence). The CDR3 DNA follows: TGTGCCAGCAGCCAAGATATGGAGAACACTGAAGCTTTCTTT. It specifies CASSQDMENTEAFF.

J is TRBJ2-1 and V is TRBV7-9; 7 nucleotides agree with TRBD1. Per the germline V gene, CDR1 is SEHNR and CDR2 is FQNEAQ (reference sequence). After removal of 2 bases from V and 9 bases from J, the junction contained 10 bases not matched to a gene. This CDR3 region has 15 residues. CDR3 DNA sequence: TGTGCCAGCAGCTTACGTGACAGGGCTATCAGTGAGCAGTTCTTC. Residues: CASSLRDRAISEQFF.

In this sample, this clonotype turned up a few times. The rearrangement links TRBV4-1 to TRBJ2-3; 10 bases are a match to TRBD2. Germline lookup yields CDR1 MGHRA and CDR2 YSYEKL. V shed 6 bases and J 1 base; nucleotides not matched to a gene: 4. The CDR3 totals 15 residues. CDR3 region: CASRILAGGTDTQYF. The DNA for the CDR3 is TGCGCCAGCAGAATTCTAGCGGGGGGCACAGATACGCAGTATTTT.